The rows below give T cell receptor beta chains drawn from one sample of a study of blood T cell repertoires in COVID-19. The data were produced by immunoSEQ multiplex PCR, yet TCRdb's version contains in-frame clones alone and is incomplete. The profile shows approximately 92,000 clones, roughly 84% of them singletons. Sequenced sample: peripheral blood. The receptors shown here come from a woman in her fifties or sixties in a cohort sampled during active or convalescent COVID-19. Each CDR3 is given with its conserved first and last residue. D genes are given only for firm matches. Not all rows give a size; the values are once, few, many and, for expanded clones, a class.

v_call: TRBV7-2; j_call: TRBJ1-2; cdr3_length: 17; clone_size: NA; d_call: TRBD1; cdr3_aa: CASSSPGQGTLNYGYTF; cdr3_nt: TGTGCCAGCAGCTCCCCGGGACAGGGTACTCTTAACTATGGCTACACCTTC
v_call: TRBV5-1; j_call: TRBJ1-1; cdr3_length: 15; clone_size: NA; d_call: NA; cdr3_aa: CASSLDPYSYTEAFF; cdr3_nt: TGCGCCAGCAGCTTGGATCCCTACTCCTACACTGAAGCTTTCTTT
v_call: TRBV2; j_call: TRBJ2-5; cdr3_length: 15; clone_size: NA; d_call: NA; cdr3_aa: CASSPPGTIYGTQYF; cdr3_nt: TGTGCCAGCAGTCCTCCCGGGACAATTTACGGGACCCAGTACTTC
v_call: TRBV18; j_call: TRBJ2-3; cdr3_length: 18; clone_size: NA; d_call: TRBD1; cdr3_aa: CASSPRQGARRSTDTQYF; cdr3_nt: TGTGCCAGCTCACCGCGACAGGGGGCGCGTCGTAGCACAGATACGCAGTATTTT
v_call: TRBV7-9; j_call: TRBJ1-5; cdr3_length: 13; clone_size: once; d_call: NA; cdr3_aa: CASSAGEIAPQHF; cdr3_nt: TGTGCCAGCAGCGCGGGTGAAATAGCGCCCCAGCATTTT
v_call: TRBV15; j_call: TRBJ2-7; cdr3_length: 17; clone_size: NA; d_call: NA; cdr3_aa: CATSRDVGQGPSYEQYF; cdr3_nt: TGTGCCACCAGCAGAGATGTAGGGCAGGGGCCCTCCTACGAGCAGTACTTC
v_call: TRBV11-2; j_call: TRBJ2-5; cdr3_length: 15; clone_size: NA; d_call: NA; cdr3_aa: CASSLVSTGRETQYF; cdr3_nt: TGTGCCAGCAGCTTAGTTAGTACAGGGCGGGAGACCCAGTACTTC
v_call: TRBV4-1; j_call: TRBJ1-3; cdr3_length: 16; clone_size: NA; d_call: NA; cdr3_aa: CASSQDRSISGNTIYF; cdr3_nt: TGCGCCAGCAGCCAAGATAGATCGATCTCTGGAAACACCATATATTTT
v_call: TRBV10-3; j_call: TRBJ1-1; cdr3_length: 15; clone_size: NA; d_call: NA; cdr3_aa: CAISAGRGVGTEAFF; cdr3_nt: TGTGCCATCAGTGCTGGACGCGGGGTAGGAACTGAAGCTTTCTTT
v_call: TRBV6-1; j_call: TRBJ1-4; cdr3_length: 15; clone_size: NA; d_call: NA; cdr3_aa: CASSEGTVVNEKLFF; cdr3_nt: TGTGCCAGCAGTGAAGGGACAGTTGTGAATGAAAAACTGTTTTTT
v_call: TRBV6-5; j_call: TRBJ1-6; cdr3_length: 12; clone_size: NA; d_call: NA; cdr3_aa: CASSSPGSPLHF; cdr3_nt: TGTGCCAGCAGTTCCCCGGGGTCACCCCTCCACTTT
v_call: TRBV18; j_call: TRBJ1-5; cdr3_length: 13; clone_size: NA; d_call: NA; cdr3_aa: CASSPSINQPQHF; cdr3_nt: TGTGCCAGCTCACCAAGCATAAATCAGCCCCAGCATTTT
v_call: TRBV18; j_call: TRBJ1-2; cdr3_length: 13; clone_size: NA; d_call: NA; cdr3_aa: CASSPRDPYGYTF; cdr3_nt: TGTGCCAGCTCACCCAGGGATCCCTATGGCTACACCTTC
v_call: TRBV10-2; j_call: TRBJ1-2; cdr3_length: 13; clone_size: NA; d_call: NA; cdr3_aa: CASSQTENYGYTF; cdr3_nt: TGCGCCAGCAGCCAGACAGAAAACTATGGCTACACCTTC
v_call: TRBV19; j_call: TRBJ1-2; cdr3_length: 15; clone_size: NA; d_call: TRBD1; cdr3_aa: CASSNPGQGNYGYTF; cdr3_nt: TGTGCCAGTAGTAATCCAGGACAGGGTAACTATGGCTACACCTTC
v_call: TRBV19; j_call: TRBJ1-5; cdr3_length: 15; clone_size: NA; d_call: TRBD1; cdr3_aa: CASKRAGQDNQPQHF; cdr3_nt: TGTGCCAGTAAGAGAGCGGGACAGGACAATCAGCCCCAGCATTTT
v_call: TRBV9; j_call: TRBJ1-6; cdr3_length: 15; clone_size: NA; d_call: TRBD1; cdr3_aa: CASSPHRQGNSPLHF; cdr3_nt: TGTGCCAGCAGCCCCCATAGACAGGGGAATTCACCCCTCCACTTT
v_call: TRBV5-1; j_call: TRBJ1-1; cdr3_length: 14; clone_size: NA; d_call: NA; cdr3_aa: CASSLNTLDTEAFF; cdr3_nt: TGCGCCAGCAGCTTGAATACATTGGACACTGAAGCTTTCTTT
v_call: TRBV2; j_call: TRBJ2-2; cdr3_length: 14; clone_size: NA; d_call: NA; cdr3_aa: CASKRGADTGELFF; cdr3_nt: TGTGCCAGCAAACGGGGGGCGGACACCGGGGAGCTGTTTTTT
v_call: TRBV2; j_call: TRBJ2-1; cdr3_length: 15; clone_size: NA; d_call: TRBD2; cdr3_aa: CASSQLAGGRTEQFF; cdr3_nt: TGTGCCAGCAGTCAGCTAGCGGGGGGGCGGACTGAGCAGTTCTTC
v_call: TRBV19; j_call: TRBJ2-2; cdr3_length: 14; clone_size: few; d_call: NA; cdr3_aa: CASKRTAFAGELFF; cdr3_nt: TGTGCCAGTAAGAGGACAGCGTTCGCCGGGGAGCTGTTTTTT
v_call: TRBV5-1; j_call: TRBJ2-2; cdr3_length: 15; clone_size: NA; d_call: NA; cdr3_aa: CASSLGREGTGELFF; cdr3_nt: TGCGCCAGCAGCTTGGGCCGAGAGGGCACCGGGGAGCTGTTTTTT
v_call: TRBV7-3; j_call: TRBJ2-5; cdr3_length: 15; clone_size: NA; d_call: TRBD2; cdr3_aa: CASSSDGLARETQYF; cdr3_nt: TGTGCCAGCAGCTCGGACGGACTAGCGAGGGAGACCCAGTACTTC
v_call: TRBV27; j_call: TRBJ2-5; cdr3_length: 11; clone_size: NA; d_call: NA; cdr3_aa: CASTEGETQYF; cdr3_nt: TGTGCCAGCACCGAGGGAGAGACCCAGTACTTC
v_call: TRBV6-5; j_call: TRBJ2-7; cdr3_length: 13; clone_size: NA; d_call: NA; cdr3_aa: CASSYRGGYEQYF; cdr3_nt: TGTGCCAGCAGTTACAGGGGTGGCTACGAGCAGTACTTC
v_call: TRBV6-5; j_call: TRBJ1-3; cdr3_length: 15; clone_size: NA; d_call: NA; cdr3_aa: CASRQQGRDRNTIYF; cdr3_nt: TGTGCCAGCAGACAACAGGGACGGGATCGAAACACCATATATTTT
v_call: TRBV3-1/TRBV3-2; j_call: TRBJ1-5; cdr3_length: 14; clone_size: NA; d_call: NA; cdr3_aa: CASSRELGNQPQHF; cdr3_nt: TGTGCCAGCAGCCGCGAACTTGGCAATCAGCCCCAGCATTTT
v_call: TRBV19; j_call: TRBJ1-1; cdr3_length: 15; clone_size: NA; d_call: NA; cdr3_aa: CASSRAGKMGTEAFF; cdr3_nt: TGTGCCAGTAGTCGAGCAGGGAAGATGGGCACTGAAGCTTTCTTT
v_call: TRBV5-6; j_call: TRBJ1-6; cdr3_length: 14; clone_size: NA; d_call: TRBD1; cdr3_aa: CASSGDRGRSPLHF; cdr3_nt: TGTGCCAGCAGCGGGGACAGGGGGAGATCACCCCTCCACTTT
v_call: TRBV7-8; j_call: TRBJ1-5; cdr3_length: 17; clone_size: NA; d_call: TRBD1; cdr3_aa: CASSSGQGTYGNQPQHF; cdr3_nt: TGTGCCAGCAGCTCGGGACAGGGGACTTATGGCAATCAGCCCCAGCATTTT
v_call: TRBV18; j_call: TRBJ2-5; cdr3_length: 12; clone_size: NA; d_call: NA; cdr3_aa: CASSQGHETQYF; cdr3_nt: TGTGCCAGCTCACAGGGGCACGAGACCCAGTACTTC
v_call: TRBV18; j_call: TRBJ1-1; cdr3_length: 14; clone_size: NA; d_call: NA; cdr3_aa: CASSIDRRNTEAFF; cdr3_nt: TGTGCCAGCTCGATCGACAGGCGTAACACTGAAGCTTTCTTT
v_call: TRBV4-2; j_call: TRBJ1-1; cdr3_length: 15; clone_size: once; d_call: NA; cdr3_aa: CASSQEGRVHTEAFF; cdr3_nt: TGTGCCAGCAGCCAAGAAGGGAGGGTACACACTGAAGCTTTCTTT
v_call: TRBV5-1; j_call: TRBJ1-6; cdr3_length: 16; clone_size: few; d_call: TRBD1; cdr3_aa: CASSLAGQGNNSPLHF; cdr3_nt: TGCGCCAGCAGCTTAGCCGGACAGGGTAATAATTCACCCCTCCACTTT
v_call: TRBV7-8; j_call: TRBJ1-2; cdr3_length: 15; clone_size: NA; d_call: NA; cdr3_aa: CASSLLYGHPYGYTF; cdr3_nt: TGTGCCAGCAGCCTTCTGTATGGGCACCCCTATGGCTACACCTTC
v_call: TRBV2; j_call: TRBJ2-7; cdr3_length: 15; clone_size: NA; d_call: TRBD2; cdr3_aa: CASSPRTSGSHEQYF; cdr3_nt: TGTGCCAGCAGTCCTAGGACTAGCGGGAGCCACGAGCAGTACTTC
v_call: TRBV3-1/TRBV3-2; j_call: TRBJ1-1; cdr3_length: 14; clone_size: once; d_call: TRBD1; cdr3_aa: CASSQNRGGTEAFF; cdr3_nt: TGTGCCAGCAGCCAAAACAGGGGGGGCACTGAAGCTTTCTTT
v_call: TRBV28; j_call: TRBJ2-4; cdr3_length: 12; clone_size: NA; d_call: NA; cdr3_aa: CASSRLDGIQYF; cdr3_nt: TGTGCCAGCAGTCGGTTAGATGGCATTCAGTACTTC
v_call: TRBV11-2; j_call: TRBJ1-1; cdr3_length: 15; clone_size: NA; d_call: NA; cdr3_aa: CASSPSGTLYTEAFF; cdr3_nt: TGTGCCAGCAGCCCTTCCGGGACACTTTACACTGAAGCTTTCTTT
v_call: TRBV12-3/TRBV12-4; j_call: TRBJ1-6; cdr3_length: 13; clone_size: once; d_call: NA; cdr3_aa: CASSWGVGSPLHF; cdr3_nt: TGTGCCAGCAGTTGGGGGGTTGGTTCACCCCTCCACTTT
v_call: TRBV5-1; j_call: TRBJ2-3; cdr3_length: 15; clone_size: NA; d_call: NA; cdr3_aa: CASRADSQTSSTQYF; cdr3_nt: TGCGCCAGCAGGGCGGACAGCCAGACGAGTAGTACGCAGTATTTT
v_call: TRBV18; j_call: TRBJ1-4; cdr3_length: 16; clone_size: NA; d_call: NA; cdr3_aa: CASSSFSRSTNEKLFF; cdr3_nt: TGTGCCAGCTCGAGCTTTTCTAGGTCAACTAATGAAAAACTGTTTTTT
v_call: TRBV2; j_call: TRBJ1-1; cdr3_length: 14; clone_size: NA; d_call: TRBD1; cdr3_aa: CASMMDRGGTEAFF; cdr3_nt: TGTGCCAGCATGATGGACAGGGGGGGCACTGAAGCTTTCTTT
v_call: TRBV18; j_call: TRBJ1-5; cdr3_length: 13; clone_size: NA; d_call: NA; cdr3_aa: CASSPATNQPQHF; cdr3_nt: TGTGCCAGCTCACCAGCAACAAATCAGCCCCAGCATTTT
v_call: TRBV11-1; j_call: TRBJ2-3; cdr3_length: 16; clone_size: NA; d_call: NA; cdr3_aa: CASSLGYSVKLDTQYF; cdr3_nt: TGTGCCAGCAGCTTAGGGTATTCGGTGAAGTTGGATACGCAGTATTTT
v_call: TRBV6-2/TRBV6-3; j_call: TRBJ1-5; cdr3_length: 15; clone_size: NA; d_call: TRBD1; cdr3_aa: CASSSPGQVNQPQHF; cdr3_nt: TGTGCCAGCAGTTCACCGGGACAGGTAAATCAGCCCCAGCATTTT
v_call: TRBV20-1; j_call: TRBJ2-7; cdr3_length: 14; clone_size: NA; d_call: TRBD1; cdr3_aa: CSASNRGASYEQYF; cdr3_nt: TGCAGTGCTAGTAACAGGGGGGCCTCCTACGAGCAGTACTTC
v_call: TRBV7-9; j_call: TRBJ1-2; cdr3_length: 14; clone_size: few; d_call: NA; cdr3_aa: CASSFEGVNYGYTF; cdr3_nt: TGTGCCAGCAGCTTCGAGGGGGTGAACTATGGCTACACCTTC
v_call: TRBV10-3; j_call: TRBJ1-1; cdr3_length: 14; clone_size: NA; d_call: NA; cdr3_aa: CAIMEVVGMAEAFF; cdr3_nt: TGTGCCATCATGGAGGTTGTGGGCATGGCTGAAGCTTTCTTT
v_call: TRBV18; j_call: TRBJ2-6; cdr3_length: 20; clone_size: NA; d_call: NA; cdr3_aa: CASSRRDTRTSDSGANVLTF; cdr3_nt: TGTGCCAGCTCACGCCGGGACACCAGAACCTCGGACTCTGGGGCCAACGTCCTGACTTTC
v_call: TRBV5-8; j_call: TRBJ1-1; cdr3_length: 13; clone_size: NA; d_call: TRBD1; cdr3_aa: CASATGGAAEAFF; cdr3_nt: TGTGCCAGTGCTACAGGGGGCGCCGCTGAAGCTTTCTTT
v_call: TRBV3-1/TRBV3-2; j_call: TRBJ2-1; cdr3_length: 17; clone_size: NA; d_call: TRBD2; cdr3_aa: CASSQEVRTSGTNEQFF; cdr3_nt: TGTGCCAGCAGCCAAGAGGTACGGACTAGCGGGACCAATGAGCAGTTCTTC
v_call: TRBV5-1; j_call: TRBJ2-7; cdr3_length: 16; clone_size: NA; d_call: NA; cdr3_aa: CASSGPDINNLGEQYF; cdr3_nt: TGCGCCAGCAGTGGGCCTGACATCAACAACCTCGGCGAGCAGTACTTC
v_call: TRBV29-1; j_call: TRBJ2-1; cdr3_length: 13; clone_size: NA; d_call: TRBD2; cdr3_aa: CSVVAGGPNEQFF; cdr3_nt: TGCAGCGTTGTAGCGGGAGGGCCCAATGAGCAGTTCTTC
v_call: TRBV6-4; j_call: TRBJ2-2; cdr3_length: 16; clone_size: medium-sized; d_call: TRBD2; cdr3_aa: CASSETGGDNTGELFF; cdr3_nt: TGTGCCAGCAGTGAGACGGGAGGGGATAACACCGGGGAGCTGTTTTTT